Listed below are T cell receptor beta chains from one sample, sequenced in a study of regulatory T cells in long-lasting Graves disease. TCRdb recomputed calls from the multiplex PCR reads with MiXCR, one row per CDR3 protein. The data show about 310,000 distinct CDR3 sequences, with more than 20% seen just once and approximately 60% held by the top ten. This specimen consisted of peripheral blood mononuclear cells (PBMCs), obtained when the disease was refractory, from a patient treated with antithyroid drugs. The receptors come from a female donor with Graves disease. Each CDR3 is given with its conserved first and last residue. The order of the fields is clone size, J gene, D gene, V gene, CDR3 protein, CDR3 DNA. D genes are given only for firm matches. Part of the rows lack a size; the others show once, few, many or a class for expanded clones.

>few|TRBJ2-1|-|TRBV2
CASVTVRSSYNEQFF
TGTGCCAGCGTGACGGTCCGCTCCTCCTACAATGAGCAGTTCTTC
>many|TRBJ1-2|TRBD1|TRBV11-2
CASSFDGTGPGYTF
TGTGCCAGCAGCTTCGACGGGACAGGACCTGGCTACACCTTC
>many|TRBJ2-7|TRBD1|TRBV27
CASSLGDRTYEQYF
TGTGCCAGCAGTTTGGGGGACAGAACCTACGAGCAGTACTTC
>-|TRBJ1-1|-|TRBV20-1
CSAIHGWNTEAFF
TGCAGTGCTATCCACGGATGGAACACTGAAGCTTTCTTT
>-|TRBJ2-5|-|TRBV30
CAWSVGGREETQYF
TGTGCCTGGAGTGTAGGGGGACGGGAAGAGACCCAGTACTTC
>-|TRBJ1-2|-|TRBV28
CASSSLNRADGYTF
TGTGCCAGCAGTTCCCTTAACAGGGCAGATGGCTACACCTTC
>few|TRBJ1-1|-|TRBV5-6
CASSKTDVNTEAFF
TGTGCCAGCAGCAAGACGGACGTTAACACTGAAGCTTTCTTT
>many|TRBJ2-5|TRBD1|TRBV7-9
CASTGQVEQETQYF
TGTGCCAGTACTGGACAGGTGGAGCAAGAGACCCAGTACTTC
>few|TRBJ2-7|TRBD1|TRBV18
CASSPRGQGDYEQYF
TGTGCCAGCTCACCAAGGGGACAGGGGGACTACGAGCAGTACTTC
>once|TRBJ2-7|-|TRBV5-1
CASSPEPGWGEQYF
TGCGCCAGCAGCCCCGAGCCCGGCTGGGGAGAGCAGTACTTC
>-|TRBJ2-2|-|TRBV29-1
CSVLFMNTGELVF
TGCAGCGTCCTCTTTATGAACACCGGGGAGCTGGTTTTT
>-|TRBJ2-5|TRBD2|TRBV7-9
CASSFIVTSGKETQYF
TGTGCCAGCAGCTTTATAGTGACTAGCGGGAAAGAGACCCAGTACTTC
>-|TRBJ1-2|TRBD1|TRBV7-9
CASSWGQEEIYGYTF
TGTGCCAGCAGCTGGGGACAGGAAGAAATCTATGGCTACACCTTC
>few|TRBJ2-2|-|TRBV27
CASSFRGREWVTGELFF
TGTGCCAGCAGTTTTAGGGGGCGGGAGTGGGTCACCGGGGAGCTGTTTTTT
>-|TRBJ1-2|TRBD1|TRBV4-3
CASSPLLDRKESLSYTF
TGCGCCAGCAGCCCTCTACTGGACAGGAAAGAATCCTTGAGCTACACCTTC
>-|TRBJ1-4|TRBD1|TRBV7-2
CASSLVGQGARELFF
TGTGCCAGCAGCTTGGTAGGACAGGGGGCACGAGAACTGTTTTTT
>many|TRBJ2-1|-|TRBV2
CASNGGEQFF
TGTGCCAGCAATGGGGGTGAGCAGTTCTTC
>many|TRBJ1-5|-|TRBV7-8
CASSFRAGDNSNQPQHF
TGTGCCAGCAGCTTCCGTGCTGGCGATAATAGCAATCAGCCCCAGCATTTT
>few|TRBJ2-5|TRBD1|TRBV7-2
CASTRTGQFLETQYF
TGTGCCAGCACCCGAACGGGACAGTTCTTGGAGACCCAGTACTTC
>-|TRBJ2-7|-|TRBV28
CASSLLGQNYEQYF
TGTGCCAGCAGTTTATTAGGGCAGAACTACGAGCAGTACTTC
>-|TRBJ1-2|-|TRBV28
CASSGDTLIGYTF
TGTGCCAGCAGTGGGGATACCTTGATCGGCTACACCTTC
>many|TRBJ2-7|-|TRBV4-1
CASSQDRTFYEQYF
TGCGCCAGCAGCCAAGATCGGACATTCTACGAGCAGTACTTC
>few|TRBJ1-5|-|TRBV30
CAWSAGVNQPQHF
TGTGCCTGGAGTGCGGGGGTCAACCAGCCCCAGCATTTT
>-|TRBJ2-7|TRBD1|TRBV14
CASSQGRGRGSEQYF
TGTGCCAGCAGTCAAGGAAGGGGGCGAGGTTCCGAGCAGTACTTC
>many|TRBJ2-7|TRBD2|TRBV28
CASGTETSGRSEQYF
TGTGCCAGCGGGACCGAGACTAGCGGGAGGAGCGAGCAGTACTTC
>few|TRBJ1-6|-|TRBV20-1
CSARDQGDPYNSPLHF
TGCAGTGCTAGAGATCAAGGGGACCCCTATAATTCACCCCTCCACTTT
>-|TRBJ1-5|-|TRBV28
CASRRPTTSNQPQHF
TGTGCCAGCAGACGACCCACGACTAGCAATCAGCCCCAGCATTTT
>-|TRBJ2-4|TRBD2|TRBV4-3
CASSLLYDAGVYIQYF
TGCGCCAGCAGCCTCCTCTATGACGCGGGAGTATACATTCAGTACTTC
>-|TRBJ2-3|TRBD2|TRBV9
CASSQGTSGSTDTQYF
TGTGCCAGCAGCCAAGGGACTAGCGGGAGCACAGATACGCAGTATTTT
>many|TRBJ1-6|-|TRBV15
CATSRDRTENSPLHF
TGTGCCACCAGCAGAGATCGGACGGAAAATTCACCCCTCCACTTT
>-|TRBJ2-2|-|TRBV15
CATSKGTGELFF
TGTGCCACCAGCAAGGGCACCGGGGAGCTGTTTTTT
>few|TRBJ2-5|TRBD2|TRBV4-3
CASSQDRLAGPLETQYF
TGCGCCAGCAGCCAAGATCGACTAGCGGGGCCCCTGGAGACCCAGTACTTC
>many|TRBJ2-5|TRBD2|TRBV20-1
CSARSTSGTQETQYF
TGCAGTGCTAGAAGCACTAGCGGGACCCAAGAGACCCAGTACTTC
>many|TRBJ1-3|TRBD1|TRBV12-3/TRBV12-4
CASSWTGLGNTIYF
TGTGCCAGCAGTTGGACAGGGTTAGGAAACACCATATATTTT
>-|TRBJ2-6|-|TRBV5-1
CASSLRVSGANVLTF
TGCGCCAGCAGCCTCCGGGTGTCTGGGGCCAACGTCCTGACTTTC
>few|TRBJ2-7|-|TRBV20-1
CTLNRGTSLHGEQYF
TGCACCCTCAATCGGGGCACCTCGCTTCATGGTGAGCAGTACTTC
>-|TRBJ2-7|TRBD2|TRBV27
CASSFGLAGASYEQYF
TGTGCCAGCAGTTTCGGACTAGCGGGAGCCTCCTACGAGCAGTACTTC
>-|TRBJ2-7|-|TRBV6-2/TRBV6-3
CASSEMGDEQYF
TGTGCCAGCAGTGAAATGGGGGACGAGCAGTACTTC
>many|TRBJ1-6|-|TRBV7-2
CASSPGTDNSPLHF
TGTGCCAGCAGCCCGGGGACGGATAATTCACCCCTCCACTTT
>many|TRBJ2-7|TRBD1|TRBV6-2/TRBV6-3
CASKRTGSSYEQYF
TGTGCCAGCAAAAGGACAGGGAGCTCCTACGAGCAGTACTTC
>few|TRBJ2-3|-|TRBV6-5
CASSYSRDGTDTQYF
TGTGCCAGCAGTTACTCGAGGGATGGGACAGATACGCAGTATTTT
>-|TRBJ2-7|TRBD2|TRBV7-2
CASSSTGTSYHEQYF
TGTGCCAGCAGCTCAACCGGGACTAGCTATCACGAGCAGTACTTC
>-|TRBJ1-3|-|TRBV12-3/TRBV12-4
CASSLALGGSGNTIYF
TGTGCCAGCAGTTTAGCGTTGGGGGGCTCTGGAAACACCATATATTTT
>-|TRBJ2-7|TRBD2|TRBV16
CASSPMGLAGYEQYF
TGTGCCAGCAGCCCCATGGGGCTAGCGGGGTACGAGCAGTACTTC
>once|TRBJ2-5|TRBD1|TRBV9
CASSPDRAYKTQYF
TGTGCCAGCAGTCCTGACAGGGCTTACAAGACCCAGTACTTC
>many|TRBJ2-7|TRBD2|TRBV7-2
CASSLKGGLAGYEQYF
TGTGCCAGCAGCTTAAAGGGGGGACTAGCGGGGTACGAGCAGTACTTC
>-|TRBJ1-2|-|TRBV6-1
CASRGSVEVYGYTF
TGTGCCAGCAGGGGTTCGGTTGAGGTCTATGGCTACACCTTC
>many|TRBJ2-6|TRBD2|TRBV28
CASSQPSGIGANVLTF
TGTGCCAGCAGCCAACCTAGCGGGATCGGGGCCAACGTCCTGACTTTC
>-|TRBJ1-1|TRBD1|TRBV27
CASSSGGVNTEAFF
TGTGCCAGCAGTTCAGGGGGAGTGAACACTGAAGCTTTCTTT
>-|TRBJ2-3|-|TRBV5-1
CASSSLSASETTQYF
TGCGCCAGCAGCTCTCTGTCGGCTAGCGAGACGACTCAGTATTTT
>few|TRBJ2-2|TRBD2|TRBV5-5
CASSLDGTSPPGELFF
TGTGCCAGCAGCTTGGATGGGACTAGCCCTCCCGGGGAGCTGTTTTTT
>many|TRBJ1-5|TRBD1|TRBV29-1
CSVVLGQSNQPQHF
TGCAGCGTTGTTCTGGGACAGAGCAATCAGCCCCAGCATTTT
>-|TRBJ1-3|-|TRBV30
CAWTRDSGNTIYF
TGTGCCTGGACTCGCGACTCTGGAAACACCATATATTTT
>-|TRBJ1-1|TRBD1|TRBV5-1
CASSEGQGRLTEAFF
TGCGCCAGCAGCGAAGGACAGGGAAGGCTTACTGAAGCTTTCTTT
>-|TRBJ2-5|TRBD1|TRBV2
CASFIPKTGIDEQLF
TGTGCCAGCTTCATACCCAAGACAGGGATCGATGAGCAGCTCTTC
>-|TRBJ2-2|TRBD2|TRBV4-2
CASSQELAGNTGELFF
TGTGCCAGCAGCCAAGAGTTAGCGGGAAACACCGGGGAGCTGTTTTTT
>few|TRBJ1-4|-|TRBV29-1
CSVWSQINEKLFF
TGCAGCGTGTGGTCGCAGATTAATGAAAAACTGTTTTTT
>few|TRBJ2-2|-|TRBV6-2/TRBV6-3
CASSSPRQDGELFF
TGTGCCAGCAGCTCCCCCCGTCAAGACGGGGAGCTGTTTTTT
>many|TRBJ2-2|TRBD2|TRBV28
CASSRSGRVAGELFF
TGTGCCAGCAGCCGGAGCGGGAGGGTTGCCGGGGAGCTGTTTTTT